This is a list of T cell receptor beta chains from one sample in a study of T cell responses to AZD1222 COVID-19 vaccine. Sequencing used immunoSEQ multiplex PCR; TCRdb keeps in-frame clones, though not all of them. The table lists more than 90,000 clones, about 80% of them singletons. This sample comprised peripheral blood, obtained on day 0 of AZD1222 vaccination. The origin of the receptors is an adult in good health. The CDR3 runs from the conserved cysteine through the conserved F or W. The order of the fields is J gene, clone size, V gene, D gene, CDR3 protein, CDR3 DNA. D genes are given only for firm matches. A row's size may be missing; if present it is once, few, many or a size class.

>TRBJ2-1|.|TRBV6-6|TRBD2
CASSGSSGRAYNEQFF
TGTGCCAGCAGTGGCTCTAGCGGGAGGGCCTACAATGAGCAGTTCTTC
>TRBJ2-1|.|TRBV11-3|TRBD2
CASSLSLLAGADEQFF
TGTGCCAGCAGCTTAAGCCTCCTAGCGGGAGCCGATGAGCAGTTCTTC
>TRBJ1-1|.|TRBV3-1/TRBV3-2|.
CASSQDTEAFF
TGTGCCAGCAGCCAAGACACGGAAGCTTTCTTT
>TRBJ1-3|.|TRBV29-1|.
CSSSEVSGNTIYF
TGCAGCTCCTCCGAAGTTTCGGGAAACACCATATATTTT
>TRBJ2-3|.|TRBV11-2|.
CASSLDGAGPSTDTQYF
TGTGCCAGCAGCTTAGATGGGGCGGGACCGAGCACAGATACGCAGTATTTT
>TRBJ2-3|.|TRBV29-1|.
CSAEEVSDTQYF
TGCAGCGCGGAAGAGGTATCAGATACGCAGTATTTT
>TRBJ1-5|.|TRBV7-9|TRBD1
CASSSAGQGAEPQHF
TGTGCCAGCAGCTCAGCTGGACAGGGGGCTGAGCCCCAGCATTTT
>TRBJ2-7|.|TRBV7-3|.
CASSLGQGNHEQYF
TGTGCCAGCAGCTTAGGACAAGGAAACCACGAGCAGTACTTC
>TRBJ1-5|.|TRBV30|.
CAWRGPYSNQPQHF
TGTGCCTGGAGAGGCCCCTATAGCAATCAGCCCCAGCATTTT
>TRBJ1-2|.|TRBV18|.
CASSPDWNYGYTF
TGTGCCAGCTCACCGGACTGGAACTATGGCTACACCTTC
>TRBJ1-5|.|TRBV7-9|.
CASSSNGGSNQPQHF
TGTGCCAGCAGCTCCAATGGGGGGAGCAATCAGCCCCAGCATTTT
>TRBJ2-5|.|TRBV7-2|.
CASSFGQQETQYF
TGTGCCAGCAGCTTTGGTCAACAAGAGACCCAGTACTTC
>TRBJ1-3|.|TRBV5-1|.
CASYAGGGGGNTIYF
TGCGCCAGCTACGCCGGAGGGGGTGGTGGAAACACCATATATTTT
>TRBJ1-6|.|TRBV7-8|TRBD1
CASSLAAGGIDSPLHF
TGTGCCAGCAGCTTAGCCGCAGGGGGTATTGATTCACCCCTCCACTTT
>TRBJ1-5|once|TRBV19|TRBD1
CASNDRDQPQHF
TGTGCCAGTAACGACAGGGATCAGCCCCAGCATTTT
>TRBJ2-3|.|TRBV6-5|.
CASRLVGSSTDTQYF
TGTGCCAGCAGATTAGTAGGGAGTAGCACAGATACGCAGTATTTT
>TRBJ1-6|.|TRBV9|TRBD1
CASSVSGGQNSPLHF
TGTGCCAGCAGCGTATCAGGGGGCCAGAATTCACCCCTCCACTTT
>TRBJ2-7|.|TRBV19|TRBD1
CASSIPPETGGCRDEQYF
TGTGCCAGTAGTATTCCCCCCGAGACAGGGGGCTGTAGGGACGAGCAGTACTTC
>TRBJ1-4|.|TRBV7-9|TRBD1
CASSPRRGGAMGQEKLFF
TGTGCCAGCAGCCCCCGCAGGGGAGGGGCGATGGGACAGGAAAAACTGTTTTTT
>TRBJ1-2|.|TRBV29-1|.
CSAASGGGGVRGYTF
TGCAGCGCGGCCTCTGGAGGTGGCGGTGTCAGGGGCTACACCTTC
>TRBJ1-2|.|TRBV6-1|.
CASSEEGSTSRRGYTF
TGTGCCAGCAGTGAAGAGGGGTCCACCTCGCGGCGGGGCTACACCTTC
>TRBJ1-2|.|TRBV6-6|TRBD1
CATDRGDDGYTF
TGTGCCACAGACAGGGGAGACGATGGCTACACCTTC
>TRBJ2-2|.|TRBV25-1|TRBD1
CASSVMTGFDTGELFF
TGTGCCAGCAGTGTCATGACAGGGTTCGACACCGGGGAGCTGTTTTTT
>TRBJ2-2|many|TRBV15|.
CATSRDRGTGELFF
TGTGCCACCAGCAGAGATCGGGGAACCGGGGAGCTGTTTTTT
>TRBJ2-2|.|TRBV2|.
CASSEQWAIGELFF
TGTGCCAGCAGTGAACAGTGGGCAATCGGGGAGCTGTTTTTT
>TRBJ2-3|.|TRBV3-1/TRBV3-2|TRBD1
CASSRRARDRGSDTQYF
TGTGCCAGCAGCCGAAGGGCCCGGGACAGGGGGTCAGATACGCAGTATTTT
>TRBJ2-3|few|TRBV5-1|.
CASSLGLATDTQYF
TGCGCCAGCAGCTTGGGTCTAGCCACAGATACGCAGTATTTT
>TRBJ1-1|.|TRBV7-2|.
CASSLAAINTEAFF
TGTGCCAGCAGCTTAGCGGCAATTAACACTGAAGCTTTCTTT
>TRBJ2-2|.|TRBV10-2|.
CASIEFATTGELFF
TGCGCCAGCATCGAGTTTGCGACCACCGGGGAGCTGTTTTTT
>TRBJ1-2|once|TRBV4-2|TRBD1
CASSQTGQGSHGYTF
TGTGCCAGCAGCCAAACCGGACAGGGATCTCATGGCTACACCTTC
>TRBJ2-6|.|TRBV18|.
CASSLSSSSGANVLTF
TGTGCCAGCTCGCTATCTAGCAGCTCTGGGGCCAACGTCCTGACTTTC
>TRBJ2-7|once|TRBV20-1|.
CSARGLGEQYF
TGCAGTGCTAGGGGTCTGGGGGAGCAGTACTTC
>TRBJ1-2|.|TRBV28|.
CASGSGGRNGYTF
TGTGCCAGCGGGTCCGGGGGGCGAAATGGCTACACCTTC
>TRBJ2-2|.|TRBV19|TRBD1
CASTQFEGAGGELFF
TGTGCCAGTACCCAGTTTGAGGGGGCAGGCGGGGAGCTGTTTTTT
>TRBJ2-3|.|TRBV6-4|.
CASSDPTGDTQYF
TGTGCCAGCAGTGACCCTACAGGTGATACGCAGTATTTT
>TRBJ2-3|once|TRBV9|TRBD2
CASSVRPSGGRTDTQYF
TGTGCCAGCAGCGTAAGGCCAAGCGGGGGTCGCACAGATACGCAGTATTTT
>TRBJ2-1|few|TRBV13|TRBD1
CASSLGRGYEQFF
TGTGCCAGCAGCTTAGGCAGGGGGTATGAGCAGTTCTTC